Listed here are 21 T cell receptor beta chains from one sample, sequenced in a study of cytomegalovirus exposure and HLA in healthy donors. PCR employed 60 Vbeta and 13 Jbeta primers. Generated by immunoSEQ multiplex PCR, the TCRdb table keeps only in-frame clones and is missing some. The sample holds 65,000 to 90,000 clones; 80% to 90% are singletons and the top ten take less than 2.5%. Sequencing was carried out using PBMCs. The receptor set was obtained from a woman between 25 and 40 years old in good health and CMV-seronegative.

The chain couples TRBV11-2 to TRBJ2-7, with D possibly TRBD1 on 6 matching bases. The CDR3 length is 14 residues. The germline CDR1 and CDR2 sequences are SGHAT and FQNNGV. With 0 bases removed from V and 3 bases from J, the gap between germline ends came to 9 bases. CDR3 bases: TGTGCCAGCAGCTTAGATACAGGGTTCTACGAGCAGTACTTC. Amino acid sequence: CASSLDTGFYEQYF.

V is TRBV6-5 and J is TRBJ2-1; the match to TRBD1 covers 7 bases. CDR3 length: 16 residues. CDR1 is MNHEY, CDR2 SVGAGI, per germline. Unmatched junction bases numbered 8, after V lost 0 bases and J lost 6 bases. In DNA, the CDR3 is TGTGCCAGCAGTTACTCCTGGACAGGCGGGTCCAATGAGCAGTTCTTC. Amino acids: CASSYSWTGGSNEQFF.

This chain joins TRBV15 and TRBJ2-6; 7 bases are shared with TRBD2. The CDR3 contains 17 residues. J was trimmed by 2 bases and V by 3 bases; bases with no gene match: 7. Germline loops: CDR1 LNHNV, CDR2 YYDKDF (reference sequence). The CDR3 DNA reads as TGTGCCACCAGCAGGGGCGGGAGTAAAACTGGGGCCAACGTCCTGACTTTC. The encoded protein is CATSRGGSKTGANVLTF.

This clone was counted only a few times. J is TRBJ2-3 and V is TRBV5-1; TRBD2 agrees at 9 bases. Germline lookup yields CDR1 SGHRS and CDR2 YFSETQ. V was pared by 0 bases and J by 6 bases, with 5 bases of the junction left unmatched. The CDR3 covers 15 residues. The CDR3 sequence: CASSLGGTSLDTQYF. The DNA for the CDR3 is TGCGCCAGCAGCTTGGGTGGGACTAGCCTGGATACGCAGTATTTT.

The chain uses TRBV27 and TRBJ2-3, with D possibly TRBD1 on 6 matching bases. This CDR3 has 14 amino acids. Germline lookup yields CDR1 MNHEY and CDR2 SMNVEV (reference sequence). V lost 5 bases and J lost 2, with 11 bases in between. The CDR3 reads CASSIDRSTDTQYF. The DNA for the CDR3 is TGTGCCAGCAGTATCGACAGGTCCACAGATACGCAGTATTTT.

V and J are TRBV5-1 and TRBJ2-7; TRBD2 aligns across 8 bases. Germline V gene lookup returns CDR1 SGHRS and CDR2 YFSETQ. The trim removed 0 bases at V and 4 bases at J, leaving 6 bases unmatched. The CDR3 runs to 15 residues. CDR3 in DNA: TGCGCCAGCAGCTTGGAGGGCGGGAGGACGTACGAGCAGTACTTC. This translates into CASSLEGGRTYEQYF.

CDR3 DNA: TGTGCCAGCAGCTCCTGGGGGGAGGCTGCCTATGGCTACACCTTC. Protein product: CASSSWGEAAYGYTF. V gene TRBV5-6 combines with J gene TRBJ1-2; tentative D call: TRBD1 (5 bases). This CDR3 comprises 15 residues. CDR1 is SGHDT and CDR2 is YYEEEE in the germline V gene. The V end lost 3 bases, the J end lost 4 bases, and 16 bases lay between the germline ends. Combining the CDR3 with reference TRBV5-6 and TRBJ1-2 gives the whole variable domain DAGVTQSPTHLIKTRGQQVTLRCSPKSGHDTVSWYQQALGQGPQFIFQYYEEEERQRGNFPDRFSGHQFPNYSSELNVNALLLGDSALYLCASSSWGEAAYGYTFGSGTRLTVV.

The chain has TRBV6-4 and TRBJ1-1; D is undetermined. Germline CDR1 is MRHNA and CDR2 is SNTAGT. With 3 bases removed from V and 4 bases from J, the gap between germline ends came to 9 bases. CDR3 length: 13 amino acids. The CDR3 here is CASSEEISTEAFF. CDR3 nucleotide sequence: TGTGCCAGCAGTGAGGAGATTTCCACTGAAGCTTTCTTT.

This chain connects TRBV4-2 to TRBJ2-7; TRBD2 aligns across 11 bases. CDR3 length equals 16 residues. The V and J ends lost 4 bases and 4 bases, in that order; junction bases with no gene match: 9. CDR1 is LGHNA, CDR2 YNFKEQ, per germline. CDR3 protein: CASSPSLAGEGYEQYF. CDR3 nucleotide sequence: TGTGCCAGCAGCCCCTCACTAGCGGGAGAAGGTTACGAGCAGTACTTC.

CDR3 amino acids: CASSYPSGSQETQYF. The CDR3 DNA reads as TGTGCCAGCAGTTACCCTAGCGGGAGCCAAGAGACCCAGTACTTC. The J gene is TRBJ2-5, the V gene TRBV6-6; 10 bases match TRBD2. Trimming removed 2 bases from V and 1 base from J; junction bases left unmatched: 1. CDR1 and CDR2 (germline): MNHNY, SVGAGI (reference sequence). The CDR3 spans 15 residues.

V usage is TRBV11-2 and J usage is TRBJ2-3; TRBD2 matches at 13 bases. The CDR3 sequence is 15 residues long. CDR1 SGHAT and CDR2 FQNNGV come from the germline V gene. The V and J ends lost 5 bases and 4 bases, in that order; junction bases with no gene match: 3. The DNA for the CDR3 is TGTGCCAGCAGCGTCACTAGCGGGAGGGCAGATACGCAGTATTTT. The encoded protein is CASSVTSGRADTQYF. Drawing the rest from reference TRBV11-2 and TRBJ2-3, the complete variable domain is EAGVAQSPRYKIIEKRQSVAFWCNPISGHATLYWYQQILGQGPKLLIQFQNNGVVDDSQLPKDRFSAERLKGVDSTLKIQPAKLEDSAVYLCASSVTSGRADTQYFGPGTRLTVL.

V and J are TRBV9 and TRBJ1-3, with a possible D match to TRBD1 (5 bases). CDR1 and CDR2 from the germline V gene are SGDLS and YYNGEE. The CDR3 runs to 15 residues. V was pared by 4 bases and J by 4 bases, with 15 bases between. The CDR3 bases are TGTGCCAGCAGCATGGGACTATTTTTGGGAAACACCATATATTTT. This codes for CASSMGLFLGNTIYF. The entire variable domain, with the rest obtained from reference TRBV9 and TRBJ1-3, is as follows: DSGVTQTPKHLITATGQRVTLRCSPRSGDLSVYWYQQSLDQGLQFLIQYYNGEERAKGNILERFSAQQFPDLHSELNLSSLELGDSALYFCASSMGLFLGNTIYFGEGSWLTVV.

The gene calls are TRBV28 and TRBJ1-2; 9 bases agree with TRBD1. V shed 7 bases, J shed 4 bases, and the junction held 7 bases outside the gene matches. CDR3 length: 14 residues. CDR1 MDHEN and CDR2 SYDVKM come from the germline V gene. CDR3 sequence reads: CASTRDRARYGYTF. CDR3 nucleotide sequence: TGTGCCAGCACCCGGGACAGGGCTCGCTATGGCTACACCTTC.

Concerning this clone: Germline is not matched at one junction end, which may reflect a read error. This chain links TRBV28 with TRBJ2-1; possibly TRBD2 for D (6 bases). The CDR3 contains 14 residues. The germline V gene has CDR1 MDHEN and CDR2 SYDVKM. This CDR3 is CASRFGGSYNEQFF. CDR3 DNA: TGTGCCAGCCGTTTCGGGGGATCCTACAATGAGCAGTTCTTC.

V usage is TRBV10-3 and J usage is TRBJ2-5; TRBD2 aligns across 10 bases. The CDR3 is 14 amino acids. V lost 7 bases to trimming and J lost 11 bases; unmatched junction nucleotides: 13. The V gene's germline CDR1 is ENHRY and CDR2 SYGVKD. The CDR3 nucleotides read TGTGCCATCAAGGTGGCTAGCGGGAGTGGTGAGCAGTACTTC. Amino acids: CAIKVASGSGEQYF.

V usage is TRBV7-9 and J usage is TRBJ2-7, with TRBD1 matching over 8 bases. From germline, CDR1 is SEHNR and CDR2 FQNEAQ (reference sequence). With 4 bases clipped from V and 5 bases from J, the junction kept 1 base outside the gene matches. The CDR3 has 12 amino acids. This CDR3 is CASSWTGNEQYF. In nucleotides, the CDR3 is TGTGCCAGCAGCTGGACAGGGAACGAGCAGTACTTC.

The V gene is TRBV7-6, the J gene TRBJ2-3, with 13 bases aligning to TRBD2. The length of the CDR3 is 18 residues. CDR1 SGHVS and CDR2 FNYEAQ come from the germline V gene. After removal of 5 bases from V and 0 bases from J, the junction contained 8 bases not matched to a gene. CDR3 coding DNA: TGTGCCAGCAGCCAGAGAGGGACTAGCGGGGTTAGCACAGATACGCAGTATTTT. Translating it yields CASSQRGTSGVSTDTQYF.

The chain employs TRBV7-2 and TRBJ2-5; 8 nucleotides agree with TRBD2. Judging by the DNA end, TRBJ2-7 fits better; the J call may be wrong. CDR1 is SGHTA, CDR2 FQGNSA, per germline. The CDR3 spans 15 residues. Here the CDR3 reads CASSLAASGLYEQYF. The CDR3 region has the DNA TGTGCCAGCAGCTTAGCGGCTAGCGGGCTCTACGAGCAGTACTTC.

The chain is built from TRBV7-8 and TRBJ2-3, with 9 bases aligning to TRBD2. J was trimmed by 6 bases and V by 3 bases; bases with no gene match: 4. The CDR3 contains 14 residues. The germline CDR1 and CDR2 sequences are SGHVS and FQNEAQ. The CDR3 loop is CASSFSGRGDTQYF. CDR3 coding DNA: TGTGCCAGCAGCTTTAGCGGGAGAGGTGATACGCAGTATTTT.

This chain uses TRBV29-1 with TRBJ1-2; D uncertain. This CDR3 region has 9 residues. V lost 8 bases and J 5 bases, leaving 6 bases between the germline ends. CDR1 is SQVTM, CDR2 ANQGSEA, per germline. This CDR3 is CSPGYGYTF. In DNA form, the CDR3 reads TGCAGCCCCGGGTATGGCTACACCTTC.

J is TRBJ1-4 and V is TRBV25-1; no firm D call. Germline lookup yields CDR1 MGHDK and CDR2 SYGVNS. This CDR3 is built from 15 residues. Trimming took off 0 bases at V and 5 bases at J, with 10 bases between the two ends. CDR3 amino acids: CASSEYKQPNEKLFF. For the CDR3, the DNA is TGTGCCAGCAGTGAATATAAACAGCCGAATGAAAAACTGTTTTTT. Full variable domain (remainder filled in from reference TRBV25-1 and TRBJ1-4): EADIYQTPRYLVIGTGKKITLECSQTMGHDKMYWYQQDPGMELHLIHYSYGVNSTEKGDLSSESTVSRIRTEHFPLTLESARPSHTSQYLCASSEYKQPNEKLFFGSGTQLSVL.